This T cell receptor (beta chain) was sequenced during a study of blood T cell repertoires in COVID-19. Trimming removed 1 base from V and 2 bases from J, with 12 bases in between. This CDR3 is built from 16 residues. The germline V gene has CDR1 SGHTA and CDR2 FQGNSA. Sequencing was performed with immunoSEQ multiplex PCR; in TCRdb, only in-frame clones are kept and a portion is missing. The sample lists roughly 150,000 clones, 88% occurring once. The chain joins TRBV7-2 to TRBJ1-5; TRBD1 is a possible D gene (6 bases). The sequence was collected from a human donor in a cohort sampled during active COVID-19. What was sequenced was peripheral blood. CDR3 region: CASSLEGGAGNQPQHF. DNA for the CDR3: TGTGCCAGCAGCTTAGAAGGGGGGGCCGGCAATCAGCCCCAGCATTTT.